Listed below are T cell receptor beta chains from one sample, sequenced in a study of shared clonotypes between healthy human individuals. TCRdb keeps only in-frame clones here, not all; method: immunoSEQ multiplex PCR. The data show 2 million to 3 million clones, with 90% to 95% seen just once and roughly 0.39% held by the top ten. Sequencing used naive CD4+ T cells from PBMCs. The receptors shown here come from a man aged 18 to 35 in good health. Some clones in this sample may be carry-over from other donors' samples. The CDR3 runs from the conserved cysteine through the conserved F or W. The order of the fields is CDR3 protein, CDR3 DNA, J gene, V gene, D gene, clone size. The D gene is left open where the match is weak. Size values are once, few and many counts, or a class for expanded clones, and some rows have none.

CDR3: CASSLVGNEQFF
DNA: TGTGCCAGCAGCTTAGTTGGGAATGAGCAGTTCTTC
J: TRBJ2-1
V: TRBV7-2
D: NA
size: NA

CDR3: CASRTTSGSYEQYF
DNA: TGTGCCAGCAGGACAACTAGCGGGAGTTACGAGCAGTACTTC
J: TRBJ2-7
V: TRBV5-5
D: TRBD2
size: NA

CDR3: CASSHVRGSTDTQYF
DNA: TGTGCCAGCAGCCACGTCCGCGGGAGCACAGATACGCAGTATTTT
J: TRBJ2-3
V: TRBV14
D: NA
size: NA

CDR3: CASSSGTAYFYGYTF
DNA: TGTGCCAGCAGCTCCGGGACAGCTTACTTCTATGGCTACACCTTC
J: TRBJ1-2
V: TRBV7-2
D: TRBD1
size: NA

CDR3: CASRAPGGWDEQYF
DNA: TGTGCCAGCAGAGCTCCTGGGGGGTGGGACGAGCAGTACTTC
J: TRBJ2-7
V: TRBV28
D: NA
size: once

CDR3: CASSLERGFGTEAFF
DNA: TGCGCCAGCAGCTTGGAACGGGGGTTCGGCACTGAAGCTTTCTTT
J: TRBJ1-1
V: TRBV5-1
D: NA
size: NA

CDR3: CASSPMDRVPLEAFF
DNA: TGTGCCAGCTCACCAATGGACAGGGTTCCCCTCGAAGCTTTCTTT
J: TRBJ1-1
V: TRBV18
D: TRBD1
size: NA

CDR3: CASSESGGGNTIYF
DNA: TGCGCCAGCAGTGAGTCAGGGGGAGGAAACACCATATATTTT
J: TRBJ1-3
V: TRBV10-2
D: NA
size: NA

CDR3: CASTPYARVTEAFF
DNA: TGTGCCAGTACCCCCTATGCCAGGGTTACTGAAGCTTTCTTT
J: TRBJ1-1
V: TRBV19
D: NA
size: NA

CDR3: CASSLMSEGFYEQYF
DNA: TGTGCCAGCAGTTTAATGTCGGAGGGGTTCTACGAGCAGTACTTC
J: TRBJ2-7
V: TRBV28
D: NA
size: NA

CDR3: CASSRGGASTDTQYF
DNA: TGTGCCAGCAGTCGAGGGGGGGCTAGCACAGATACGCAGTATTTT
J: TRBJ2-3
V: TRBV2
D: NA
size: NA

CDR3: CAWTGSREKLFF
DNA: TGTGCCTGGACGGGGTCTCGAGAAAAACTGTTTTTT
J: TRBJ1-4
V: TRBV30
D: NA
size: NA

CDR3: CASSLSAGSLKLFF
DNA: TGTGCCAGCAGCTTATCTGCGGGCAGCTTAAAACTGTTTTTT
J: TRBJ1-4
V: TRBV11-2
D: NA
size: NA

CDR3: CASSRGSNQPQHF
DNA: TGTGCCAGCTCACGAGGGTCAAATCAGCCCCAGCATTTT
J: TRBJ1-5
V: TRBV18
D: NA
size: few

CDR3: CASSYRSGADQPQHF
DNA: TGTGCCAGTAGTTATAGGTCAGGAGCGGATCAGCCCCAGCATTTT
J: TRBJ1-5
V: TRBV19
D: NA
size: once

CDR3: CASSVGLGVNTEAFF
DNA: TGTGCCAGCAGTGTAGGGCTGGGGGTGAACACTGAAGCTTTCTTT
J: TRBJ1-1
V: TRBV14
D: NA
size: NA

CDR3: CASSRIPRSTDTQYF
DNA: TGTGCCAGCAGCCGAATCCCCCGGAGCACAGATACGCAGTATTTT
J: TRBJ2-3
V: TRBV5-5
D: NA
size: NA

CDR3: CASSYLGRGNQPQHF
DNA: TGTGCCAGCAGTTATTTGGGCAGGGGCAATCAGCCCCAGCATTTT
J: TRBJ1-5
V: TRBV6-5
D: NA
size: once

CDR3: CASSFGGSYNEQFF
DNA: TGTGCCAGCAGCTTTGGAGGCTCCTACAATGAGCAGTTCTTC
J: TRBJ2-1
V: TRBV7-3
D: NA
size: NA

CDR3: CASTGARIGELFF
DNA: TGTGCCAGCACCGGGGCCCGTATCGGGGAGCTGTTTTTT
J: TRBJ2-2
V: TRBV2
D: NA
size: NA

CDR3: CASSQGTGWSYEQYF
DNA: TGTGCCAGCAGCCAAGGGACAGGGTGGTCCTACGAGCAGTACTTC
J: TRBJ2-7
V: TRBV14
D: TRBD1
size: NA

CDR3: CASSRRDLPSGNTIYF
DNA: TGTGCCAGCAGCCGGAGGGACCTCCCTTCTGGAAACACCATATATTTT
J: TRBJ1-3
V: TRBV14
D: NA
size: NA

CDR3: CAWSVRREFSEQYF
DNA: TGTGCCTGGAGTGTGAGGCGGGAGTTTAGCGAGCAGTACTTC
J: TRBJ2-7
V: TRBV30
D: TRBD2
size: once

CDR3: CASSQDRDSGSKQYF
DNA: TGTGCCAGCAGCCAAGATAGGGACAGCGGGTCGAAGCAGTATTTT
J: TRBJ2-3
V: TRBV14
D: NA
size: NA

CDR3: CAWRSKSGSYEQYF
DNA: TGTGCCTGGAGGAGTAAATCAGGGTCCTACGAGCAGTACTTC
J: TRBJ2-7
V: TRBV30
D: NA
size: NA

CDR3: CAWRGGTPNTEAFF
DNA: TGTGCCTGGAGGGGAGGGACCCCCAACACTGAAGCTTTCTTT
J: TRBJ1-1
V: TRBV30
D: NA
size: NA

CDR3: CASSEARSPSNQPQHF
DNA: TGTGCCAGCAGTGAAGCGCGCAGTCCAAGCAATCAGCCCCAGCATTTT
J: TRBJ1-5
V: TRBV6-1
D: NA
size: NA

CDR3: CATSRDRGRSEKLFF
DNA: TGTGCCACCAGCAGAGACAGGGGAAGGAGTGAAAAACTGTTTTTT
J: TRBJ1-4
V: TRBV15
D: NA
size: NA

CDR3: CASSQAPGTDTQYF
DNA: TGCGCCAGCAGCCAAGCCCCAGGCACAGATACGCAGTATTTT
J: TRBJ2-3
V: TRBV4-1
D: NA
size: NA

CDR3: CASSQGSANQPQHF
DNA: TGCGCCAGCAGCCAAGGGTCCGCCAATCAGCCCCAGCATTTT
J: TRBJ1-5
V: TRBV4-1
D: NA
size: NA

CDR3: CASSPTVSGANVLTF
DNA: TGTGCCAGCAGTCCTACAGTGTCTGGGGCCAACGTCCTGACTTTC
J: TRBJ2-6
V: TRBV4-2
D: NA
size: NA

CDR3: CASSYSGSSGQYF
DNA: TGTGCCAGCAGTTACAGCGGTTCCTCAGGGCAGTACTTC
J: TRBJ2-7
V: TRBV6-5
D: NA
size: NA

CDR3: CASSQEWSGGWNTGELFF
DNA: TGCGCCAGCAGCCAAGAATGGTCAGGGGGCTGGAACACCGGGGAGCTGTTTTTT
J: TRBJ2-2
V: TRBV4-1
D: TRBD1
size: NA

CDR3: CASSARGRAISGANVLTF
DNA: TGTGCCAGCAGCGCGAGGGGACGGGCGATCTCTGGGGCCAACGTCCTGACTTTC
J: TRBJ2-6
V: TRBV9
D: NA
size: NA

CDR3: CASSVVTTNTEAFF
DNA: TGTGCCAGCAGCGTAGTTACAACCAACACTGAAGCTTTCTTT
J: TRBJ1-1
V: TRBV9
D: NA
size: NA

CDR3: CASSAAPSGSVPRYEQYF
DNA: TGTGCCAGCAGCGCCGCCCCTAGCGGGAGTGTTCCTAGGTACGAGCAGTACTTC
J: TRBJ2-7
V: TRBV9
D: TRBD2
size: NA

CDR3: CASSEIRLAPYTGELFF
DNA: TGTGCCAGCAGTGAAATCCGCCTAGCGCCATACACCGGGGAGCTGTTTTTT
J: TRBJ2-2
V: TRBV6-1
D: NA
size: NA

CDR3: CASSQTAGSGSAQHF
DNA: TGCGCCAGCAGCCAGACGGCGGGGTCGGGATCGGCCCAGCATTTT
J: TRBJ1-5
V: TRBV5-1
D: NA
size: once

CDR3: CASSNPREGADTQYF
DNA: TGTGCCAGTAGTAACCCCAGGGAGGGGGCAGATACGCAGTATTTT
J: TRBJ2-3
V: TRBV19
D: NA
size: NA

CDR3: CASSYSRDTGELFF
DNA: TGTGCCAGCAGTTACTCAAGGGACACCGGGGAGCTGTTTTTT
J: TRBJ2-2
V: TRBV6-5
D: NA
size: few

CDR3: CAWIPRLAGTDTQYF
DNA: TGTGCCTGGATCCCGAGACTAGCAGGCACAGATACGCAGTATTTT
J: TRBJ2-3
V: TRBV30
D: TRBD2
size: NA

CDR3: CASSIAHRSNNEQFF
DNA: TGTGCCAGTAGTATAGCCCATCGTTCGAACAATGAGCAGTTCTTC
J: TRBJ2-1
V: TRBV19
D: NA
size: NA

CDR3: CASSAGGSAYNEQFF
DNA: TGTGCCAGCAGTGCGGGCGGGAGTGCCTACAATGAGCAGTTCTTC
J: TRBJ2-1
V: TRBV6-1
D: TRBD2
size: NA

CDR3: CASSYASGGETQYF
DNA: TGTGCCAGCAGCTACGCGAGCGGTGGGGAGACCCAGTACTTC
J: TRBJ2-5
V: TRBV4-2
D: NA
size: NA

CDR3: CASSFASGREQYF
DNA: TGTGCCAGCAGCTTCGCTAGCGGGAGGGAGCAGTACTTC
J: TRBJ2-7
V: TRBV7-2
D: TRBD2
size: NA

CDR3: CAWRQSGTGQNSPLHF
DNA: TGTGCCTGGAGGCAATCCGGGACCGGGCAAAATTCACCCCTCCACTTT
J: TRBJ1-6
V: TRBV30
D: NA
size: NA

CDR3: CASSNGRGGGEMFEQYF
DNA: TGTGCCAGCAGTAACGGCCGGGGAGGGGGCGAAATGTTCGAGCAGTACTTC
J: TRBJ2-7
V: TRBV11-3
D: NA
size: NA

CDR3: CASSLAYSYGYTF
DNA: TGCGCCAGCAGCTTGGCCTACAGCTATGGCTACACCTTC
J: TRBJ1-2
V: TRBV5-1
D: NA
size: NA

CDR3: CASSLDRNQPQHF
DNA: TGTGCCAGCAGCTTAGACAGGAATCAGCCCCAGCATTTT
J: TRBJ1-5
V: TRBV7-2
D: NA
size: NA

CDR3: CASSQGLAEGQETQYF
DNA: TGTGCCAGCAGCCAAGGGCTAGCGGAAGGCCAAGAGACCCAGTACTTC
J: TRBJ2-5
V: TRBV14
D: TRBD2
size: NA

CDR3: CASTRGTGNTEAFF
DNA: TGTGCCAGCACCAGAGGGACAGGGAACACTGAAGCTTTCTTT
J: TRBJ1-1
V: TRBV6-5
D: TRBD1
size: NA

CDR3: CASSLQTGGLGTQYF
DNA: TGTGCCAGCAGCTTACAGACAGGGGGTCTTGGGACCCAGTACTTC
J: TRBJ2-5
V: TRBV11-2
D: TRBD1
size: NA

CDR3: CASSVSEGQINQETQYF
DNA: TGTGCCAGCAGCGTATCCGAGGGGCAGATTAACCAAGAGACCCAGTACTTC
J: TRBJ2-5
V: TRBV9
D: NA
size: NA

CDR3: CASNGDRGLTEAFF
DNA: TGTGCCAGCAACGGGGACAGAGGGCTGACTGAAGCTTTCTTT
J: TRBJ1-1
V: TRBV2
D: TRBD1
size: NA